This T cell receptor (beta chain) stems from a study of T cells in localized non-small cell lung cancer. Findings of the study overall: A median roughly 57 of the top 100 tumor clones appeared in adjacent lung. Compared with tumor, uninvolved adjacent lung displayed greater T cell clonality, ranking highest overall. Sequencing was restricted to one tumor region; therefore, heterogeneity remains possible. Elevated circulating T cell density in blood was associated with longer overall survival.

Sequenced by immunoSEQ multiplex PCR; TCRdb stores in-frame clones only, minus some. The table shows tens of thousands of clones, with roughly nine tenths occurring only once. With respect to this clone: Antigen unknown. Relative to the germline gene, one junction end is altered; a read error may explain this.

Germline V gene data show CDR1 as SSHAT and CDR2 as FNYEAQ (reference sequence). There are 16 residues in the CDR3. V and J are TRBV7-7 and TRBJ2-1; D is unclear. This sequence originates from a man between 40 and 70 years old with stage I lung adenocarcinoma. The sample here was peripheral blood, taken before any cancer treatment. The CDR3 bases are TGTGCTAGCAGCTTAGGCAGAACCATCTCCTACAATGAGCAGTTCTTC. This translates into CASSLGRTISYNEQFF. The full variable domain, its missing parts supplied by reference TRBV7-7 and TRBJ2-1, is GAGVSQSPRYKVTKRGQDVTLRCDPISSHATLYWYQQALGQGPEFLTYFNYEAQPDKSGLPSDRFSAERPEGSISTLTIQRTEQRDSAMYRCASSLGRTISYNEQFFGPGTRLTVL.